This T cell receptor (beta chain) was identified during a study of T-cell reconstitution after alpha-beta-depleted transplantation in children. It was with unique molecular identifiers that the TCRbeta library was prepared. TCRdb called the PCR reads again in MiXCR, with one record for every CDR3 protein. The repertoire holds over 400,000 distinct CDR3 sequences, with about 40% as singletons. With regard to this clonotype: Its antigen is as yet unknown.

Trimming took 1 base from V and 1 from J, leaving 10 bases between them. The V gene's germline CDR1 is LGHNA and CDR2 YNFKEQ. CDR3 size: 15 residues. Notes on the study in general: T cells produced anew were the main source of T-cell counts and diversity one year after transplant. As was reported, about two months after transplant, alpha-beta T cells came from several hundred expanded graft clones.

This chain joins TRBV4-2 and TRBJ2-5; no definite D call. The sequencing used PBMCs, collected before TCRalphabeta/CD19-depleted stem cell transplant. The source of this sequence is a girl aged 2 to 10 with aplastic anemia, due to receive a stem cell transplant. CDR3 region: CASSQATQPQETQYF. In DNA form, the CDR3 reads TGTGCCAGCAGCCAAGCGACACAGCCCCAAGAGACCCAGTACTTC.